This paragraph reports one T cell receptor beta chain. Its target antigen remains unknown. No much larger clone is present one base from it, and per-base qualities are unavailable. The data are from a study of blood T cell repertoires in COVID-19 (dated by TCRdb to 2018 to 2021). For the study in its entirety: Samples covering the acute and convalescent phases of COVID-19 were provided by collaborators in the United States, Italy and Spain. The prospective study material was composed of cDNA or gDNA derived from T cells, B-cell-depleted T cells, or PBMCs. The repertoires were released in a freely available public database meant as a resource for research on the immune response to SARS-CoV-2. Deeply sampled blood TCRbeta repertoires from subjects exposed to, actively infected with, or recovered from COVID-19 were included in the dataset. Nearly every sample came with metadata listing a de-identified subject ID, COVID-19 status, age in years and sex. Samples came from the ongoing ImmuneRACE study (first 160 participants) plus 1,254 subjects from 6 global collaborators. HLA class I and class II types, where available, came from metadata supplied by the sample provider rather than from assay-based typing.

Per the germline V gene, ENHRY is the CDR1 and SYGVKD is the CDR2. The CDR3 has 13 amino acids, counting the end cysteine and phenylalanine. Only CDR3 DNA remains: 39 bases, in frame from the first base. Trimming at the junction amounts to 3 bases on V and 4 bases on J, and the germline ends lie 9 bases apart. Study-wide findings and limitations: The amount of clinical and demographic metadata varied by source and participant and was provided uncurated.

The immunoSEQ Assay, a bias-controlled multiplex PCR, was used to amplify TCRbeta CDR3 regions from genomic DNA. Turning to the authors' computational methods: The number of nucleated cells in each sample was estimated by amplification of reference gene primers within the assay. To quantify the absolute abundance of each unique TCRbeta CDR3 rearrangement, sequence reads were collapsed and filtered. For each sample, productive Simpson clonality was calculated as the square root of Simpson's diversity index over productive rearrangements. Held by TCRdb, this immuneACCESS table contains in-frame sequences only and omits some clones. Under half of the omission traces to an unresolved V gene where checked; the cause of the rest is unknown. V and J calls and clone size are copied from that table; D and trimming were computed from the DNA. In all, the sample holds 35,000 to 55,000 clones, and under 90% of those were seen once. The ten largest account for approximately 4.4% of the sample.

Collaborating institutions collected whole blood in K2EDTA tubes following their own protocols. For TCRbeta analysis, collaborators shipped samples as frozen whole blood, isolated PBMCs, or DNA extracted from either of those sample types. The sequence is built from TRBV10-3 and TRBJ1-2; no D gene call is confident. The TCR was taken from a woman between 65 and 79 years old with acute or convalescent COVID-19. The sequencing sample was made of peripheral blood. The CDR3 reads CAISDDPGYGYTF. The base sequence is TGTGCCATCAGTGATGACCCGGGCTATGGCTACACCTTC.